This T cell receptor beta chain was documented in a study of vaccination and CD4 T cells after COVID-19. Study overall: Post-vaccine sampling followed dose two by a median 72 days (range 14 to 241). The cells were exposed to overlapping spike peptides originating from SARS-CoV-2, HCoV-NL63, HCoV-OC43 and HCoV-229E for stimulation. The study, taken as a whole, reports: The rise in median SARS-CoV-2-reactive clonotypes, from roughly 19 to 38, was not significant.

Germline CDR1 reads MNHEY; CDR2 reads SVGAGI. The CDR3 sequence is 13 residues long. V was shortened by 6 bases and J by 7 bases, with 10 bases between the two germline ends. Noted treatment: approximately nine-day PBMC culture with coronavirus spike peptide pools or control peptides (ViraFEST assay). The Oncomine TCR Beta short-read assay was applied to DNA of cultured CD4+ T cells. DNA came from CD4+ T cells after culture. TCRdb reprocessed the PCR reads with MiXCR, giving one entry per CDR3 protein. This sample has 26,000 or so distinct CDR3 sequences, with 43% found just once. On this clonotype: Its specificity is not known.

The rearrangement joins TRBV6-5 to TRBJ1-6; D gene uncertain. The receptor was isolated from a human donor who had recovered from COVID-19. Sequencing used CD4+ T cells from blood, cultured in vitro. The CDR3 sequence is CASSYTANSPLHF. Here the CDR3 DNA reads TGTGCCAGCAGCTACACGGCGAATTCACCCCTCCACTTT.